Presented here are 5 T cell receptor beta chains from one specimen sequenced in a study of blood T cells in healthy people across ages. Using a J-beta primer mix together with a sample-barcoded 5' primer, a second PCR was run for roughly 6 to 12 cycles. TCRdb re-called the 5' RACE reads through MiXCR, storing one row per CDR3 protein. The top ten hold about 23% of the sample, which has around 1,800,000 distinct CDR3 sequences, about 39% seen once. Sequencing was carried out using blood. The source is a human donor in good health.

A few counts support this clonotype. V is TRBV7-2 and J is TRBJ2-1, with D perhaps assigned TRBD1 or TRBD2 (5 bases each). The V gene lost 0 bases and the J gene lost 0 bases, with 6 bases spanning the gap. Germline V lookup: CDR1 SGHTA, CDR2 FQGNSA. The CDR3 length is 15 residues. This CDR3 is CASSLAGDSYNEQFF. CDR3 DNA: TGTGCCAGCAGCTTAGCGGGGGACTCCTACAATGAGCAGTTCTTC.

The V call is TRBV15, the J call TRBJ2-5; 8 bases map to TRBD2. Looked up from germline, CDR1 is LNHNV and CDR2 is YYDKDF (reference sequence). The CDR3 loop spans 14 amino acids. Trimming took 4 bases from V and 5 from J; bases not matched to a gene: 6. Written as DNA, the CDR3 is TGTGCCACCAGCATACGGGGGGGCTGGGAGACCCAGTACTTC. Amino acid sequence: CATSIRGGWETQYF.

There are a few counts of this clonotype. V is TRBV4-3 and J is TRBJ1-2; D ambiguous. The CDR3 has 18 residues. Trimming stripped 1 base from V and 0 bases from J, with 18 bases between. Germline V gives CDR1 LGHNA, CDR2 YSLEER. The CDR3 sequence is CASSQGVVRRTSNYGYTF. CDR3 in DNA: TGCGCCAGCAGCCAAGGGGTTGTAAGGAGGACGTCTAACTATGGCTACACCTTC.

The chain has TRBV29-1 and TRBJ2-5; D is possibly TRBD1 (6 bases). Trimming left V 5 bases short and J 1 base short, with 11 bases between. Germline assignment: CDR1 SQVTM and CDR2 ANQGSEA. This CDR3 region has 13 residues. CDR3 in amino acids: CSVLGQTQETQYF. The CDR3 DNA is TGCAGCGTTCTGGGACAAACCCAAGAGACCCAGTACTTC.

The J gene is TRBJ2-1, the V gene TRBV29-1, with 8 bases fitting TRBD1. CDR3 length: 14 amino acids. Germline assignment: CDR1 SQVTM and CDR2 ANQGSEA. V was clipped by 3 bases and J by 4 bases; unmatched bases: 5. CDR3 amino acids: CSVDRGQGYNEQFF. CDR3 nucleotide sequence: TGCAGCGTTGACAGGGGGCAAGGGTACAATGAGCAGTTCTTC.